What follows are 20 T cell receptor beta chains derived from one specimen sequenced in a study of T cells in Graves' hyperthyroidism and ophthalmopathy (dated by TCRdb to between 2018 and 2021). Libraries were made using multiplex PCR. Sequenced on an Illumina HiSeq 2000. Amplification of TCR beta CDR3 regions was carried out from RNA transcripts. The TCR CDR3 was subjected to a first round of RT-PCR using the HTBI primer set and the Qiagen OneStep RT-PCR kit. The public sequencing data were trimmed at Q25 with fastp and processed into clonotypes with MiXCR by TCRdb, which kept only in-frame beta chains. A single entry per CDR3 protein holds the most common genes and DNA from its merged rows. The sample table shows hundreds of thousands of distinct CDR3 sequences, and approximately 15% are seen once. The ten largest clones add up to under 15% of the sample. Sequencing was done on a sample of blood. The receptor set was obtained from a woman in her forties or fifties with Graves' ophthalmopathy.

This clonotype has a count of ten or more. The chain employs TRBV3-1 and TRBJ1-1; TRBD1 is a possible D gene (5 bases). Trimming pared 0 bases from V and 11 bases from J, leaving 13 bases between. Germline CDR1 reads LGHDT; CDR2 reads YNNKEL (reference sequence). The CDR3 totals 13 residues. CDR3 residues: CASSQEGRGRAFF. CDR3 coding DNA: TGTGCCAGCAGCCAAGAGGGACGGGGTAGGGCTTTCTTT.

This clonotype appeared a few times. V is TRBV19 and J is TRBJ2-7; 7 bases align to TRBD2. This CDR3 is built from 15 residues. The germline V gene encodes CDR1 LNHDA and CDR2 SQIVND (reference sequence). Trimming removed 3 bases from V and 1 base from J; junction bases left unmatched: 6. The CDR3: CASSMGGTVSYEQYF. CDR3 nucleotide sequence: TGTGCCAGTAGTATGGGAGGGACCGTATCCTACGAGCAGTACTTC.

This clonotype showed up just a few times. CDR3 in amino acids: CASRQLQGTAYNSPLHF. The CDR3 DNA reads TGCGCCAGCAGGCAACTACAGGGAACCGCCTATAATTCACCCCTCCACTTT. The chain is built from TRBV5-1 and TRBJ1-6; TRBD1 is a possible D gene (6 bases). Looked up from germline, CDR1 is SGHRS and CDR2 is YFSETQ. The CDR3 length is 17 residues. V was cut by 5 bases and J by 2 bases, with 17 bases left in between.

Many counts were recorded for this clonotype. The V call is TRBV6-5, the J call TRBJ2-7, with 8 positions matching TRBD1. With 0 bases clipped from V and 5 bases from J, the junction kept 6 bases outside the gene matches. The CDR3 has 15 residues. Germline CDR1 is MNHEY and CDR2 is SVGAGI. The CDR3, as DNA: TGTGCCAGCAGTTACTCTCCAGGGGGCGGGCACGAGCAGTACTTC. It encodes CASSYSPGGGHEQYF.

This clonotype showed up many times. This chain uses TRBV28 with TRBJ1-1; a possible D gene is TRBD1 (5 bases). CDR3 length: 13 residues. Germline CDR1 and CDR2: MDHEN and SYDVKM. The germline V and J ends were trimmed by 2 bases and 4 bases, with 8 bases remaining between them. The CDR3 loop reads CASSLPQATEAFF. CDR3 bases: TGTGCCAGCAGTTTACCACAGGCCACTGAAGCTTTCTTT. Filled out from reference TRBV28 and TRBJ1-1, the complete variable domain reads DVKVTQSSRYLVKRTGEKVFLECVQDMDHENMFWYRQDPGLGLRLIYFSYDVKMKEKGDIPEGYSVSREKKERFSLILESASTNQTSMYLCASSLPQATEAFFGQGTRLTVV.

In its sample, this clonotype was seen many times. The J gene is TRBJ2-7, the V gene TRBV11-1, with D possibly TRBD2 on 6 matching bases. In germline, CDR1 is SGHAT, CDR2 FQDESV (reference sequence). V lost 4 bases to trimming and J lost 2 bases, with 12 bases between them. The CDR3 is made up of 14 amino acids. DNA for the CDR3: TGTGCCAGCAGCTCCTTCCTAGCGACCTACGAGCAGTACTTC. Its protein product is CASSSFLATYEQYF.

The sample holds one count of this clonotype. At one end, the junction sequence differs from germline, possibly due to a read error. This CDR3 reads CASRAHSSTDTQYF. The CDR3 DNA follows: TGTGCCAGCAGGGCTCACAGTAGCACAGATACGCAGTATTTC. The chain combines TRBV25-1 with TRBJ2-3; D is ambiguous. The CDR3 has 14 amino acids. Germline V lookup: CDR1 MGHDK, CDR2 SYGVNS.

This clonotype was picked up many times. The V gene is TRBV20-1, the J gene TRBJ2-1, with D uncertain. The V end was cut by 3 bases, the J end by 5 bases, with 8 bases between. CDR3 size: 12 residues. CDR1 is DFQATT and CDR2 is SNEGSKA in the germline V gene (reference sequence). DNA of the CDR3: TGCAGTGCTAGGTGGCTAAACAATGAGCAGTTCTTC. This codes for CSARWLNNEQFF.

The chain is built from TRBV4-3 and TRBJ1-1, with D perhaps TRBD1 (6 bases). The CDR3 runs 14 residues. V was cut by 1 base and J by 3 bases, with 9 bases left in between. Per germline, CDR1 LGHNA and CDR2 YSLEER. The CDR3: CASSQVGGHTEAFF. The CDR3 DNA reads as TGCGCCAGCAGCCAAGTGGGGGGGCACACTGAAGCTTTCTTT.

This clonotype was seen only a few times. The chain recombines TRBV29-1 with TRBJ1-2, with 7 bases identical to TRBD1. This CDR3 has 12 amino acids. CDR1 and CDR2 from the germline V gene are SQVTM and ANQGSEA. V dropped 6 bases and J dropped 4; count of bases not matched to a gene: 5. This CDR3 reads CSVGDRAYGYTF. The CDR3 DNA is TGCAGCGTGGGGGACAGAGCCTATGGCTACACCTTC.

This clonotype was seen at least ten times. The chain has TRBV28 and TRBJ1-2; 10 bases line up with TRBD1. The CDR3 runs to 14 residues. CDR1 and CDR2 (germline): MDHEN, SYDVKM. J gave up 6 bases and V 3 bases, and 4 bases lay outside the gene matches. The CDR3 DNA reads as TGTGCCAGCAGTTTGCCCGGGACAGGGGATGGCTACACCTTC. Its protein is CASSLPGTGDGYTF.

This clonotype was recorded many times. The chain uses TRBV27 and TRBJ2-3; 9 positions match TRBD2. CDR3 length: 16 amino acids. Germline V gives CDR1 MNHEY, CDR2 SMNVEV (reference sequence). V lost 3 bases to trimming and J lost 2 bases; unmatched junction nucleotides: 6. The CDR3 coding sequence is TGTGCCAGCAGTTTTCTGTCTAGCGGGAACACAGATACGCAGTATTTT. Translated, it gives CASSFLSSGNTDTQYF.

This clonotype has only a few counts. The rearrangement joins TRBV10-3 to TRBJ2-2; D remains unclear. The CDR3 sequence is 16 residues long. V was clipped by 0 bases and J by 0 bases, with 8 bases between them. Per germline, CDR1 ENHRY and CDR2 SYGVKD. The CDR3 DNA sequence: TGTGCCATCAGTGAGTCGGGCAGGTCGAACACCGGGGAGCTGTTTTTT. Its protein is CAISESGRSNTGELFF.

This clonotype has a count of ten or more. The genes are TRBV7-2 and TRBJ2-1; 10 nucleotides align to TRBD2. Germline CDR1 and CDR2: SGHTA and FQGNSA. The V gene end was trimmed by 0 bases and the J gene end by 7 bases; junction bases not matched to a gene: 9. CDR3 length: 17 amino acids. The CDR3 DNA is TGTGCCAGCAGCTTAGCGGGAACTAGCGGGGTAATAAATGAGCAGTTCTTC. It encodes CASSLAGTSGVINEQFF.

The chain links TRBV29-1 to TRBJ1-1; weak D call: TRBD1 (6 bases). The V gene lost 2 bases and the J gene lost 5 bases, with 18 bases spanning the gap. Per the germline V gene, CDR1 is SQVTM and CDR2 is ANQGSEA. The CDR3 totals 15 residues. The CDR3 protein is CSVESTGSPGTEAFF. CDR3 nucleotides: TGCAGCGTTGAATCAACAGGGAGTCCGGGAACTGAAGCTTTCTTT. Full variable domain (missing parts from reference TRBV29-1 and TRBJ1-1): SAVISQKPSRDICQRGTSLTIQCQVDSQVTMMFWYRQQPGQSLTLIATANQGSEATYESGFVIDKFPISRPNLTFSTLTVSNMSPEDSSIYLCSVESTGSPGTEAFFGQGTRLTVV.

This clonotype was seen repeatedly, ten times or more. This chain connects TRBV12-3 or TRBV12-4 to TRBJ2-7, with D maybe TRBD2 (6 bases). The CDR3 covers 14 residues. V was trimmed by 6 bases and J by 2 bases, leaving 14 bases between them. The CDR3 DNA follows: TGTGCCAGCAGAACCCTTAGCGGCCCCTACGAGCAGTACTTC. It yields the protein CASRTLSGPYEQYF.

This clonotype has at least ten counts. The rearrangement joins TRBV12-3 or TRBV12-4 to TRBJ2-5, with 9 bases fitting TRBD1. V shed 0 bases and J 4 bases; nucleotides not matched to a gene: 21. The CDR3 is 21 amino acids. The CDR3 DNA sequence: TGTGCCAGCAGTTTAGCCCAACCCTATTCTCCGGGACAGGGAAGGGCAGAGACCCAGTACTTC. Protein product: CASSLAQPYSPGQGRAETQYF.

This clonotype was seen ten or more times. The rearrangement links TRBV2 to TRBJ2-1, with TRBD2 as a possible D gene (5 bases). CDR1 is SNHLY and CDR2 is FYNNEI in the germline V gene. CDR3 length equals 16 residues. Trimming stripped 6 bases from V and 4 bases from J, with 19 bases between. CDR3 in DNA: TGTGCCAGCAGGTTCCCCACTAGGGCCTCTTACAATGAGCAGTTCTTC. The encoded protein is CASRFPTRASYNEQFF.

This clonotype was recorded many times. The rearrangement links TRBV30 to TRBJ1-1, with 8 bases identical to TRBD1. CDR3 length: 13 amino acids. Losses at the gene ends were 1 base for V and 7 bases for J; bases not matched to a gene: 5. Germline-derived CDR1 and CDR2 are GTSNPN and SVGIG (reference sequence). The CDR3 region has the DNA TGTGCCTGGAGTGCATTAGGACAGGGTGAAGCTTTCTTT. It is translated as CAWSALGQGEAFF.

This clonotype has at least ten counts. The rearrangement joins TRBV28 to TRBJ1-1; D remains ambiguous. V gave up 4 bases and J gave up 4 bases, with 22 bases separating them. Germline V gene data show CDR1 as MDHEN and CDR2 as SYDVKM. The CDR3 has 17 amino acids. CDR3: CASSSPPGVGESTEAFF. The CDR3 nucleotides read TGTGCCAGCAGTTCACCCCCTGGGGTCGGTGAGAGCACTGAAGCTTTCTTT.